Below, 27 T cell receptor beta chains from the same sample are listed, as sequenced in a study of beta chain features in type 1 diabetes. Every isolated RNA sample was fully reverse transcribed, so sequencing captured expressed TCRB transcripts. Only in-frame clones appear in the TCRdb table, and some are missing; sequencing was by immunoSEQ multiplex PCR. The data show about 350,000 clones, 15% to 20% seen once. Material for sequencing was naive CD4+ T cells from blood. These TCRs come from a woman aged 18-29 years in good health.

The DNA for the CDR3 is TGTGCCTTGACTAGCGGGTCCTCCTACGAGCAGTACTTC. It codes for CALTSGSSYEQYF. The chain links TRBV30 to TRBJ2-7; TRBD2 agrees at 10 bases. Germline assignment: CDR1 GTSNPN and CDR2 SVGIG (reference sequence). After removal of 7 bases from V and 0 bases from J, the junction contained 3 bases not matched to a gene. This CDR3 comprises 13 residues.

The CDR3 sequence: CASSIGIAGEQYF. Written as DNA, the CDR3 is TGTGCCAGTAGTATAGGTATTGCGGGGGAGCAGTACTTC. The genes are TRBV19 and TRBJ2-7, with a weak D call TRBD2 (6 bases). This CDR3 is built from 13 residues. The V end was cut by 1 base, the J end by 7 bases, with 11 bases between. CDR1 is LNHDA, CDR2 SQIVND, per germline (reference sequence).

This chain connects TRBV7-9 to TRBJ1-2; D gene uncertain. The CDR3 has 14 residues. V lost 5 bases, J lost 2 bases, and 12 bases lay in between. Germline-derived CDR1 and CDR2 are SEHNR and FQNEAQ (reference sequence). CDR3 nucleotides: TGTGCCAGCAGCCCCCGGAGCTTCAACTATGGCTACACCTTC. It is translated as CASSPRSFNYGYTF. The whole variable domain, remainder taken from reference TRBV7-9 and TRBJ1-2, is DTGVSQNPRHKITKRGQNVTFRCDPISEHNRLYWYRQTLGQGPEFLTYFQNEAQLEKSRLLSDRFSAERPKGSFSTLEIQRTEQGDSAMYLCASSPRSFNYGYTFGSGTRLTVV.

This clone showed up just a few times. The chain carries TRBV6-7 and TRBJ1-4, with unresolved D. TRBV6-7 is noted as an ORF with a role that remains uncertain. The CDR3 spans 14 residues. Trimming pared 6 bases from V and 6 bases from J, leaving 14 bases between. CDR3 DNA sequence: TGTGCCAGCAGCCTGACATTAATCGATGAAAAACTGTTTTTT. Its protein is CASSLTLIDEKLFF.

This clone was detected only a few times. The J gene is TRBJ1-2, the V gene TRBV29-1; 7 bases line up with TRBD1. CDR1 is SQVTM and CDR2 is ANQGSEA in the germline V gene. J gave up 4 bases and V 5 bases, and 10 bases lay outside the gene matches. The CDR3 totals 14 residues. This CDR3 is CSVFGTALGYGYTF. The CDR3 DNA reads as TGCAGCGTTTTTGGGACAGCCCTGGGCTATGGCTACACCTTC.

The chain joins TRBV30 to TRBJ1-4; D not certain. The CDR3 has 13 amino acids. From germline, CDR1 is GTSNPN and CDR2 SVGIG (reference sequence). The V and J ends lost 3 bases and 7 bases respectively, with 12 bases between them. The CDR3 DNA reads as TGTGCCTGGAGCTGGACTCAACCTGAAAAACTGTTTTTT. This encodes CAWSWTQPEKLFF.

The chain has TRBV5-1 and TRBJ2-3; D remains ambiguous. Germline CDR1 reads SGHRS; CDR2 reads YFSETQ. Trimming stripped 5 bases from V and 0 bases from J, with 4 bases between. This CDR3 is built from 12 residues. The CDR3 DNA is TGCGCCAGCAGTTCTAGCACAGATACGCAGTATTTT. It translates to CASSSSTDTQYF.

This clone was counted a few times. This chain joins TRBV7-8 and TRBJ2-1, with D perhaps TRBD2 (5 bases). CDR1 and CDR2 (germline): SGHVS, FQNEAQ. The CDR3 runs 15 residues. V lost 8 bases to trimming and J lost 1 base, with 15 bases between them. The CDR3, as DNA: TGTGCCAGCCGCCCCTCGAGCGGTTCCTACAATGAGCAGTTCTTC. This codes for CASRPSSGSYNEQFF. The variable domain in full, with the rest retrieved from reference TRBV7-8 and TRBJ2-1, is GAGVSQSPRYKVAKRGQDVALRCDPISGHVSLFWYQQALGQGPEFLTYFQNEAQLDKSGLPSDRFFAERPEGSVSTLKIQRTQQEDSAVYLCASRPSSGSYNEQFFGPGTRLTVL.

The genes are TRBV20-1 and TRBJ2-7; D gene unclear. CDR1 and CDR2 (germline): DFQATT, SNEGSKA (reference sequence). V gave up 2 bases and J gave up 4 bases, with 6 bases separating them. The CDR3 extends over 11 amino acids. The CDR3 protein is CSARQQYEQYF. The CDR3 region has the DNA TGCAGTGCTAGACAACAGTACGAGCAGTACTTC.

This chain connects TRBV9 to TRBJ2-5; 7 nucleotides align to TRBD1. J gave up 4 bases and V 0 bases, and 6 bases lay outside the gene matches. CDR3 size: 15 residues. Germline loops: CDR1 SGDLS, CDR2 YYNGEE. The CDR3 region has the DNA TGTGCCAGCAGCGTAGGACAGGGTGGGAGAGAGACCCAGTACTTC. Translating gives CASSVGQGGRETQYF.

This clone has only a few counts. The same CDR3 arises from other DNA sequences in this sample as well. The chain uses TRBV9 and TRBJ1-5; 8 bases match TRBD1. V gave up 2 bases and J gave up 2 bases; unmatched junction bases: 0. The CDR3 runs 14 residues. CDR1 is SGDLS, CDR2 YYNGEE, per germline. The CDR3 here is CASSVGQGNQPQHF. The CDR3 DNA reads TGTGCCAGCAGCGTGGGACAGGGCAATCAGCCCCAGCATTTT.

In its sample, this clone was seen a few times. This chain uses TRBV5-1 with TRBJ2-1, with 14 bases aligning to TRBD2. J was trimmed by 8 bases and V by 4 bases; bases with no gene match: 11. CDR3 length equals 17 residues. Germline V lookup: CDR1 SGHRS, CDR2 YFSETQ. The CDR3 sequence is CASSPATGTSGSDEQFF. The CDR3 DNA reads TGCGCCAGCAGCCCGGCGACCGGGACTAGCGGGAGTGATGAGCAGTTCTTC. The complete variable domain, with remaining parts taken from reference TRBV5-1 and TRBJ2-1, reads KAGVTQTPRYLIKTRGQQVTLSCSPISGHRSVSWYQQTPGQGLQFLFEYFSETQRNKGNFPGRFSGRQFSNSRSEMNVSTLELGDSALYLCASSPATGTSGSDEQFFGPGTRLTVL.

This clone was picked up a small number of times. The chain couples TRBV4-1 to TRBJ1-5; D remains unclear. V was shortened by 0 bases and J by 3 bases, with 12 bases between the two germline ends. The CDR3 is made up of 16 amino acids. The germline gives CDR1 MGHRA, CDR2 YSYEKL. The CDR3 sequence is CASSQDHQTSNQPQHF. The CDR3 DNA follows: TGCGCCAGCAGCCAAGATCATCAGACTTCCAATCAGCCCCAGCATTTT.

This clone was seen a handful of times. This chain uses TRBV5-1 with TRBJ2-1; D is perhaps TRBD2 (5 bases). V lost 4 bases, J lost 7 bases, and 21 bases lay in between. The CDR3 covers 16 residues. Per the germline V gene, CDR1 is SGHRS and CDR2 is YFSETQ. The CDR3 DNA is TGCGCCAGCAGCCGTAGCCAAGCCGTGACGGGAAATGAGCAGTTCTTC. This sequence encodes CASSRSQAVTGNEQFF.

The chain links TRBV7-2 to TRBJ1-1; D is uncertain. V was shortened by 5 bases and J by 7 bases, with 8 bases between the two germline ends. CDR3 length equals 11 residues. CDR1 SGHTA and CDR2 FQGNSA come from the germline V gene. The CDR3 loop is CASSTYSEAFF. The CDR3 DNA sequence: TGTGCCAGCAGCACCTACAGTGAAGCTTTCTTT.

In this sample, this clone turned up a few times. The CDR3, as DNA: TGTGCCAGCAGTCCCGACAGGGGGCGATCACCCCTCCACTTT. The encoded protein is CASSPDRGRSPLHF. The J gene is TRBJ1-6, the V gene TRBV7-2, with 10 bases aligning to TRBD1. The CDR3 contains 14 residues. Per the germline V gene, CDR1 is SGHTA and CDR2 is FQGNSA. J gave up 10 bases and V 6 bases, and 6 bases lay outside the gene matches.

V gene TRBV9 combines with J gene TRBJ2-7; 7 bases fit TRBD2. Germline CDR1 reads SGDLS; CDR2 reads YYNGEE. This CDR3 spans 18 amino acids. V was clipped by 4 bases and J by 3 bases; unmatched bases: 19. Here the CDR3 reads CASSPHIERLGTIYEQYF. The CDR3 bases are TGTGCCAGCAGCCCACATATAGAGAGACTAGGGACTATCTACGAGCAGTACTTC.

On this clone: This sample includes further DNA sequences coding for the same CDR3. This chain uses TRBV2 with TRBJ1-1; D gene unclear. The CDR3 loop spans 13 amino acids. Trimming left V 4 bases short and J 3 bases short, with 9 bases between. From germline, CDR1 is SNHLY and CDR2 FYNNEI. CDR3: CASSVNRDTEAFF. In DNA, the CDR3 is TGTGCCAGCAGTGTGAATCGGGACACTGAAGCTTTCTTT.

The gene calls are TRBV5-4 and TRBJ2-7; TRBD2 matches at 8 bases. J gave up 3 bases and V 4 bases, and 3 bases lay outside the gene matches. This CDR3 is built from 13 residues. CDR1 and CDR2 from the germline V gene are SGHNT and YYREEE (reference sequence). The chain's CDR3 is CASSSGTSYEQYF. In DNA, the CDR3 is TGTGCCAGCAGCAGTGGGACTAGCTACGAGCAGTACTTC.

In its sample, this clone was seen a few times. The V and J genes are TRBV27 and TRBJ1-4, with 7 bases identical to TRBD1. Germline CDR1 reads MNHEY; CDR2 reads SMNVEV (reference sequence). V gave up 2 bases and J gave up 7 bases; unmatched junction bases: 1. The CDR3 is 13 residues long. The CDR3 DNA sequence: TGTGCCAGCAGTTTACACAGGGGTGAAAAACTGTTTTTT. This gives the protein CASSLHRGEKLFF.

This clone was counted between two and nine times. The chain is built from TRBV2 and TRBJ2-5; D remains unclear. The CDR3 totals 11 residues. V was clipped by 7 bases and J by 2 bases, with 5 bases between them. Germline lookup yields CDR1 SNHLY and CDR2 FYNNEI. CDR3 coding DNA: TGTGCCAGCACCGCGCAAGAGACCCAGTACTTC. Amino acids: CASTAQETQYF.

There are a few counts of this clone. The germline gene is not matched at one end of the junction; a read error may be the cause. The CDR3 is CASSQDFAGTGNYGYTF. In DNA form, the CDR3 reads TGCGCCAGCAGCCAAGATTTCGCCGGGACAGGGAACTACGGCTACACCTTC. V gene TRBV4-1 combines with J gene TRBJ1-2; 9 bases fit TRBD1. Germline values: CDR1 MGHRA, CDR2 YSYEKL. This CDR3 has 17 residues.

The chain carries TRBV4-2 and TRBJ2-3, with TRBD2 identical over 11 bases. This CDR3 comprises 15 residues. Unmatched junction bases numbered 7, after V lost 4 bases and J lost 7 bases. Germline V gene data show CDR1 as LGHNA and CDR2 as YNFKEQ. The CDR3 bases are TGTGCCAGCAGCCGGGAGACTAGCGGGGCTCATACGCAGTATTTT. It specifies CASSRETSGAHTQYF.

The chain has TRBV4-3 and TRBJ1-4, with a tentative D call TRBD1 (6 bases). With 3 bases removed from V and 7 bases from J, the gap between germline ends came to 12 bases. The germline V gene encodes CDR1 LGHNA and CDR2 YSLEER. The CDR3 is 14 residues long. CDR3 loop: CASSQGAEREKLFF. CDR3 DNA sequence: TGCGCCAGCAGCCAGGGGGCTGAGCGTGAAAAACTGTTTTTT.

V usage is TRBV5-6 and J usage is TRBJ2-1; 7 bases are a match to TRBD1. This CDR3 has 12 amino acids. Germline lookup yields CDR1 SGHDT and CDR2 YYEEEE. Germline trimming cut 4 bases from V and 14 bases from J; bases unmatched to any gene: 9. CDR3 sequence reads: CASSLNRQGEFF. The DNA for the CDR3 is TGTGCCAGCAGCCTCAATCGACAGGGAGAGTTCTTC.

This clone was detected only a few times. The chain couples TRBV7-6 to TRBJ2-1; TRBD2 matches at 13 bases. Germline V gene lookup returns CDR1 SGHVS and CDR2 FNYEAQ. V gave up 2 bases and J gave up 6 bases; unmatched junction bases: 4. This CDR3 is 16 amino acids long. CDR3 in amino acids: CASSLPLAGGPNEQFF. The CDR3 DNA is TGTGCCAGCAGCTTACCACTAGCGGGAGGGCCCAATGAGCAGTTCTTC.

This chain connects TRBV10-3 to TRBJ2-1, with D unclear. The V end lost 3 bases, the J end lost 7 bases, and 7 bases lay between the germline ends. Looked up from germline, CDR1 is ENHRY and CDR2 is SYGVKD. There are 12 residues in the CDR3. The DNA of the CDR3 is TGTGCCATCAGTGAACCTAGGAATGAGCAGTTCTTC. It codes for CAISEPRNEQFF.